The subject of this entry is one T cell receptor beta chain. No cognate antigen has been identified for it. Base qualities are missing; no much larger clone stands one base away. These data come from a study of cytotoxic CD8 clonotypes in ibrutinib-treated CLL (dated by TCRdb to the early 2020s). About the investigation overall: In this cohort, 15 patients were treatment-naive and more than 9 were relapsed/refractory, while some 18 had unmutated IGHV. Every sample from remission and from progressive disease was obtained while the patients were still on ibrutinib. On average, each sample had some 250,000 productive templates and 100,000 or so productive rearrangements. Longitudinal samples were available for about 30% of the roughly 90 trial participants. Partial responses were observed in about 24 patients and complete responses in 2; after a median follow-up of roughly 72 months, remission was maintained in about 15 patients and progression was observed in approximately 12. Cryopreserved peripheral blood mononuclear cells were collected at three points: before therapy, at response, and at either sustained remission or disease progression. Response samples were obtained after a median of 12 months of treatment, with a range of roughly 6 to 40 months. Study-wide conclusions, independent of this receptor: Baseline clonality exceeded that of age-matched healthy donors and correlated strongly with circulating CD8+ T-cell counts. Lymph node repertoires were not examined, and the timing of sampling was not matched between patients in sustained remission and those whose disease progressed. Public clonotypes were found to be uncommon and were observed to contract or remain stable during treatment; the increase in clonality was shown to reflect expansion of private clonotypes at ibrutinib response. Clonality increased at ibrutinib response, stayed stable in sustained remission, and fell back toward baseline at progression.

Each clonotype received, on average, about 9.7x coverage in deep resolution sequencing performed on a MiSeq, where the target depth lay between 1 in 1 million and 1 in 200,000 T cells. The immunoSEQ hsTCRB Kit was used to generate TCR beta libraries. The authors processed their data as follows. The data were analyzed with ImmunoSEQ Analyzer and ImmunoSEQ Data Assistant, and V, D and J gene assignments followed IMGT definitions. Clonality, which ranges from 0 to 1, was calculated by subtracting the normalized Shannon entropy of productive rearrangement frequencies from one. Public clonotype analysis was restricted to overrepresented clonotypes comprising at least 0.05% of each patient's repertoire. Roughly 12 age-matched healthy donor repertoires from immuneACCESS were used as controls for clonality. The immuneACCESS repertoire file appears here via TCRdb, limited to in-frame rearrangements. These files lack a portion of the clones; in checked studies, under half of the deficit traces to unresolved V genes, and the cause of the others is not known. That table gives V, J and clone size, and the DNA gave D and trimming. This sample has more than 85,000 clones in its table, and around 77% of those were observed once. The ten top clones hold under 30% of the sample.

The time point label for this specimen denotes: approximately 25 months on ibrutinib. For TCR beta library preparation, about 2 micrograms of genomic DNA were isolated from cryopreserved PBMCs. Longitudinal blood samples from CLL patients on ibrutinib monotherapy were analyzed using high-throughput TCR beta sequencing. Patients were enrolled in a phase 2 open-label single-center ibrutinib monotherapy trial. Cut back by 6 bases and 7 bases, the V and J ends lie 19 bases apart. Based on the germline V gene (reference sequence), the CDR1 and CDR2 sequences are MNHNY and SVGAGI. CDR3 length: 14 amino acids, cysteine to phenylalanine. Only CDR3 DNA remains: 42 bases, in frame from the first base.

The rearrangement joined TRBV6-6 to TRBJ2-7, with no confidently assigned D gene. The source of this sequence is a human donor with chronic lymphocytic leukemia. Sequencing used PBMCs, obtained after 24 months of ibrutinib treatment. The bases are TGTGCCAGCAGACCCCGACACGGGCTGGGGGAGCAGTACTTC. It specifies CASRPRHGLGEQYF.